This passage covers 5 T cell receptor beta chains from one sample sequenced in a study of breast tumors, draining lymph nodes, adjacent tissues (dated by TCRdb to 2016 to 2017). Library preparation used multiplex PCR. The sequencing machine was an Illumina HiSeq 2000. The public reads were reprocessed in TCRdb via fastp at Q25 and MiXCR, keeping in-frame beta chains. Duplicate CDR3 protein sequences are folded into a single record with the most common DNA and genes. In all, the sample holds roughly 120,000 distinct CDR3 sequences, and about 20% of those were seen once. The top ten clones comprise roughly 4% of the sample. The axillary draining lymph nodes of breast cancer patients were the source of the lymph node samples. Material: axillary lymph node tissue. Source of these receptors: a female donor with breast cancer. Some clones in this sample may be carry-over from other donors' samples.

This clonotype was seen repeatedly, ten times or more. V and J are TRBV6-2 or TRBV6-3 and TRBJ1-6; D call uncertain. CDR1 MNHEY and CDR2 SVGEGT come from the germline V gene. The CDR3 sequence is 15 residues long. The V gene lost 11 bases and the J gene lost 0 bases, with 14 bases spanning the gap. Here the CDR3 reads CAAKVASSYNSPLHF. The CDR3 DNA reads TGTGCCGCCAAGGTCGCGAGCTCCTATAATTCACCCCTCCACTTT.

On this clonotype: This may arise from a read error, as a much more abundant clone is one base away. The chain couples TRBV6-5 to TRBJ2-7; maybe TRBD1 (6 bases). Germline V gene data show CDR1 as MNHEY and CDR2 as SVGAGI. The CDR3 sequence is 14 residues long. V was pared by 6 bases and J by 3 bases, with 15 bases between. The CDR3 reads CASSPGTLIYEQYF. The CDR3 DNA follows: TGTGCCAGCAGCCCCGGGACACTTATCTACGAGCAGTACTTC.

The table lists this clonotype with many counts. The chain joins TRBV5-1 to TRBJ1-6, with 9 nucleotides matching TRBD1. With 0 bases clipped from V and 7 bases from J, the junction kept 5 bases outside the gene matches. The germline gives CDR1 SGHRS, CDR2 YFSETQ. This CDR3 has 16 residues. The CDR3: CASSLGGTGRNSPLHF. In DNA form, the CDR3 reads TGCGCCAGCAGCTTGGGGGGGACAGGGCGAAATTCACCCCTCCACTTT.

There are many counts of this clonotype. This sequence joins TRBV29-1 and TRBJ2-3, with D unresolved. The CDR3 length is 13 residues. Germline V gene data show CDR1 as SQVTM and CDR2 as ANQGSEA. V was pared by 0 bases and J by 2 bases, with 6 bases between. The CDR3 sequence: CSVEDIPTDTQYF. CDR3 in DNA: TGCAGCGTTGAAGACATACCCACAGATACGCAGTATTTT.

This clonotype has ten or more counts. This rearrangement joins TRBV4-1 to TRBJ2-4, with 7 bases that match TRBD1. The CDR3 contains 15 residues. Germline V gene lookup returns CDR1 MGHRA and CDR2 YSYEKL. The V segment lost 2 bases and the J segment 8 bases; nucleotides outside the gene matches: 9. The CDR3 region has the DNA TGCGCCAGCAGCCAATCAGGAGGACAGGAAGACATTCAGTACTTC. Amino acids: CASSQSGGQEDIQYF.